This entry is about one T cell receptor (beta chain). The junction departs from the called germline gene at one end, perhaps through a read error. The CDR3 sequence is 17 residues long. The germline gives CDR1 MDHEN, CDR2 SYDVKM. Investigators took RNA and DNA out together from 20-30 mg of unsorted bulk tissue. Five separate regions per tumor were sampled. Over 80% of the cells in every tumor sample were viable tumor cells. The data belong to a study of tumor-infiltrating lymphocytes in primary liver carcinoma. Study context: The patients included men and women who were aged 30 to 69 years.

cDNA specific to TCR beta was made from 450 to 500 ng of total RNA, with a constant-region primer employed for priming. Three nested multiplex PCR rounds, a slightly modified ARM-PCR method, built the TCR beta libraries. Amplification in the first two PCR rounds was performed using TRBV1-TRBV30 forward primers and a C-beta reverse primer for roughly 10 cycles each. TCRdb re-derived calls from the multiplex PCR reads in MiXCR, one entry per CDR3 protein. The sample contains about 22,000 distinct CDR3 sequences, around 79% of which appear only once. Sequencing was done on a sample of liver tumor tissue from sampling region 1. The subset is: tumor region T1, superior pole. The J gene is TRBJ2-1, the V gene TRBV28, with TRBD2 identical over 7 bases. This TCR derives from a woman younger than 45 with primary liver carcinoma and hepatitis B virus infection. This CDR3 is CASTHYVGGLSYNGQFF. The CDR3 DNA sequence: TGTGCCAGTACCCACTACGTGGGAGGGCTGTCCTACAATGGGCAGTTCTTC.